This T cell receptor (beta chain) was observed in a study of T cell responses to AZD1222 COVID-19 vaccine. As concerns this clone: Its antigen is currently unknown.

Assay used: immunoSEQ multiplex PCR; TCRdb lists only in-frame clones, some missing. This table has about 45,000 clones, approximately 88% appearing once. Broader study findings: Among the donors, most were white British and more were female, and clonal diversity was possibly underestimated. Nearly half of spike-specific TCRs reportedly target variant regions that are unmutated in the B.1.351 and B.1.1.7 variants. Researchers took repertoire samples only after the peak T cell response had come. Just six AZD1222 recipients were seropositive at baseline.

This TCR was recovered from an adult who received the AZD1222 COVID-19 vaccine. The material sequenced was peripheral blood, taken 28 days after the second AZD1222 dose.

The CDR3 sequence: CASSSGGRGQPQHF. DNA of the CDR3: TGTGCCAGTAGTAGCGGTGGAAGGGGTCAGCCCCAGCATTTT. The chain couples TRBV19 to TRBJ1-5, with D perhaps matching TRBD1 (5 bases). This CDR3 region has 14 residues. Germline-derived CDR1 and CDR2 are LNHDA and SQIVND (reference sequence). Between the trimmed V and J ends, which lost 4 bases and 6 bases, there was a span of 13 bases.